Listed here are 28 T cell receptor beta chains from one sample, sequenced in a study of shared clonotypes between healthy human individuals. Sequencing used immunoSEQ multiplex PCR; TCRdb keeps in-frame clones, though not all of them. The table has approximately 980,000 clones, 60% to 85% seen once. Sequenced: memory CD4+ T cells sorted from blood. As to subset: CD45RA-negative fraction. These receptors all stem from a man younger than 35 in good health.

V gene TRBV6-1 combines with J gene TRBJ1-3; no clear D gene. V lost 3 bases to trimming and J lost 0 bases, with 12 bases between them. Per germline, CDR1 MNHNS and CDR2 SASEGT. This CDR3 is built from 16 residues. The CDR3 loop is CASSEPGGRSGNTIYF. DNA for the CDR3: TGTGCCAGCAGTGAGCCAGGAGGTCGCTCTGGAAACACCATATATTTT.

This clone turned up a few times. The chain links TRBV7-2 to TRBJ1-2, with a weak D call TRBD1 (5 bases). Germline V gene sequence: CDR1 SGHTA, CDR2 FQGNSA. The CDR3 is 12 residues long. Trimming stripped 5 bases from V and 5 bases from J, with 9 bases between. The CDR3 DNA follows: TGTGCCAGCAGCAAAGCAGGGTATGGCTACACCTTC. Its protein is CASSKAGYGYTF.

J is TRBJ1-2 and V is TRBV28; maybe TRBD1 (6 bases). V lost 6 bases and J 0 bases, leaving 14 bases between the germline ends. Per germline, CDR1 MDHEN and CDR2 SYDVKM. The CDR3 spans 15 residues. The CDR3 DNA reads as TGTGCCAGCAGCCAAGGACAGAAAACTAACTATGGCTACACCTTC. Its translation is CASSQGQKTNYGYTF.

The genes are TRBV7-8 and TRBJ2-7, with a tentative D call TRBD1 (5 bases). With 3 bases removed from V and 6 bases from J, the gap between germline ends came to 15 bases. This CDR3 comprises 14 residues. Germline lookup yields CDR1 SGHVS and CDR2 FQNEAQ. The CDR3 coding sequence is TGTGCCAGCAGCTTGAGGACACAACACGGCGAGCAGTACTTC. This codes for CASSLRTQHGEQYF.

The chain carries TRBV25-1 and TRBJ1-2; TRBD1 aligns across 11 bases. In germline, CDR1 is MGHDK, CDR2 SYGVNS. V lost 3 bases to trimming and J lost 5 bases; unmatched junction nucleotides: 11. This CDR3 is 17 amino acids long. CDR3 protein: CASSEPGQGGSIYGYTF. CDR3 sequence (DNA): TGTGCCAGCAGTGAGCCGGGACAGGGGGGGTCCATATATGGCTACACCTTC.

The chain carries TRBV6-1 and TRBJ2-1, with 9 positions matching TRBD1. This CDR3 spans 15 amino acids. The V gene's germline CDR1 is MNHNS and CDR2 SASEGT. V lost 4 bases and J lost 5; bases outside the gene matches: 6. The CDR3 region has the DNA TGTGCCAGCAGTGGAGGGGGACAGGGTAACAATGAGCAGTTCTTC. Encoded protein: CASSGGGQGNNEQFF.

The gene calls are TRBV11-3 and TRBJ2-7; 7 nucleotides match TRBD1. The CDR3 extends over 13 amino acids. The V and J ends lost 4 bases and 5 bases, in that order; junction bases with no gene match: 5. Germline CDR1 SGHNT, CDR2 YENEEA. The chain's CDR3 is CASSSGQEDEQYF. The CDR3 DNA is TGTGCCAGCAGCTCCGGACAGGAGGACGAGCAGTACTTC.

The chain uses TRBV5-1 and TRBJ1-1; tentatively, D is TRBD1 (5 bases). V gave up 2 bases and J gave up 1 base, with 9 bases separating them. This CDR3 contains 14 residues. CDR1 is SGHRS and CDR2 is YFSETQ in the germline V gene. In DNA form, the CDR3 reads TGCGCCAGCAGCTTCGAGGGACCGAACACTGAAGCTTTCTTT. Protein product: CASSFEGPNTEAFF. Supplemented by reference TRBV5-1 and TRBJ1-1, the full variable domain reads KAGVTQTPRYLIKTRGQQVTLSCSPISGHRSVSWYQQTPGQGLQFLFEYFSETQRNKGNFPGRFSGRQFSNSRSEMNVSTLELGDSALYLCASSFEGPNTEAFFGQGTRLTVV.

J is TRBJ2-3 and V is TRBV6-5, with D uncertain. V lost 6 bases to trimming and J lost 0 bases, with 10 bases between them. Germline CDR1 is MNHEY and CDR2 is SVGAGI. The CDR3 totals 14 residues. CDR3 in amino acids: CASRDGSSTDTQYF. The CDR3 bases are TGTGCCAGCAGGGACGGATCTAGCACAGATACGCAGTATTTT.

V and J are TRBV18 and TRBJ2-4; 10 bases line up with TRBD2. The CDR3 has 17 amino acids. Germline-derived CDR1 and CDR2 are KGHSH and LQKENI. V dropped 2 bases and J dropped 2; count of bases not matched to a gene: 6. In nucleotides, the CDR3 is TGTGCCAGCTCACCATCGGGAGCGGGAGGGTCCAAAAACATTCAGTACTTC. Protein sequence: CASSPSGAGGSKNIQYF.

J is TRBJ1-4 and V is TRBV9; 7 bases match TRBD1. Trimming removed 0 bases from V and 8 bases from J; junction bases left unmatched: 4. The CDR3 runs to 14 residues. CDR1 is SGDLS and CDR2 is YYNGEE in the germline V gene. CDR3 coding DNA: TGTGCCAGCAGCGTAGACAGGGGAAGCGAAAAACTGTTTTTT. It is translated as CASSVDRGSEKLFF.

This chain connects TRBV29-1 to TRBJ2-3; TRBD1 matches at 10 bases. V was pared by 7 bases and J by 7 bases, with 11 bases of the junction left unmatched. The CDR3 runs to 14 residues. Per germline, CDR1 SQVTM and CDR2 ANQGSEA. Here the CDR3 reads CSALSPGQGYTQYF. In DNA form, the CDR3 reads TGCAGCGCGTTGAGTCCGGGACAGGGGTATACGCAGTATTTT.

The chain links TRBV9 to TRBJ2-2; D is possibly TRBD2 (6 bases). CDR3 length: 17 amino acids. V was clipped by 3 bases and J by 4 bases, with 19 bases between them. Germline CDR1 SGDLS, CDR2 YYNGEE. The CDR3 is CASSGFFGGMRTGELFF. CDR3 nucleotides: TGTGCCAGCAGCGGGTTCTTTGGCGGGATGCGCACCGGGGAGCTGTTTTTT.

This clone is a singleton in its sample. CDR3: CASSLGSLNTEAFF. The CDR3 nucleotides are TGTGCCAGCAGCTTGGGCAGCCTGAACACTGAAGCTTTCTTT. V usage is TRBV5-4 and J usage is TRBJ1-1; D gene ambiguous. Trimming removed 0 bases from V and 0 bases from J, with 6 bases in between. This CDR3 spans 14 amino acids. Germline lookup yields CDR1 SGHNT and CDR2 YYREEE (reference sequence).

On this clone: At the DNA level, this CDR3 is encoded by other sequences in the same sample as well. The V call is TRBV25-1, the J call TRBJ2-5; D may match TRBD1 or TRBD2 (6 bases each). The V end lost 1 base, the J end lost 5 bases, and 11 bases lay between the germline ends. Germline V gives CDR1 MGHDK, CDR2 SYGVNS. The length of the CDR3 is 14 residues. CDR3 sequence reads: CASSELGGLETQYF. For the CDR3, the DNA is TGTGCCAGCAGTGAATTGGGGGGCTTGGAGACCCAGTACTTC.

The chain recombines TRBV2 with TRBJ2-7; D ambiguous. The V end lost 11 bases, the J end lost 2 bases, and 16 bases lay between the germline ends. CDR1 and CDR2 (germline): SNHLY, FYNNEI. This CDR3 contains 13 residues. This CDR3 is CAQDQPLTYEQYF. Here the CDR3 DNA reads TGTGCCCAGGACCAGCCACTTACCTACGAGCAGTACTTC.

V usage is TRBV7-2 and J usage is TRBJ2-2, with TRBD1 matching over 7 bases. The trim removed 3 bases at V and 4 bases at J, leaving 5 bases unmatched. The CDR3 runs to 15 residues. Germline V gene sequence: CDR1 SGHTA, CDR2 FQGNSA. CDR3 sequence reads: CASSLLTGTTGELFF. In nucleotides, the CDR3 is TGTGCCAGCAGCTTGTTGACAGGGACCACCGGGGAGCTGTTTTTT.

This clone was seen just once. The same CDR3 is also encoded by other DNA sequences in this sample. The chain has TRBV20-1 and TRBJ2-3; D remains ambiguous. The CDR3 length is 10 residues. The germline gives CDR1 DFQATT, CDR2 SNEGSKA (reference sequence). V was pared by 3 bases and J by 5 bases, with 3 bases between. The CDR3 protein is CSARRDTQYF. In nucleotides, the CDR3 is TGCAGTGCTAGGCGAGATACGCAGTATTTT.

The rearrangement uses TRBV10-3 and TRBJ2-1, with D possibly matching TRBD2 (6 bases). The V gene's germline CDR1 is ENHRY and CDR2 SYGVKD. Trimming left V 8 bases short and J 0 bases short, with 14 bases between. This CDR3 is built from 15 residues. The CDR3: CAIEEGTASYNEQFF. DNA for the CDR3: TGTGCCATCGAGGAGGGGACGGCCTCCTACAATGAGCAGTTCTTC.

This chain joins TRBV5-6 and TRBJ2-2; D possibly uses TRBD1 or TRBD2 (6 bases each). CDR3 length: 14 amino acids. CDR1 is SGHDT and CDR2 is YYEEEE in the germline V gene. Trimming cost V 7 bases and J 0 bases, with 10 bases left between them. Written as DNA, the CDR3 is TGTGCCAGCCGGGGGCAGTCGAACACCGGGGAGCTGTTTTTT. This sequence encodes CASRGQSNTGELFF.

Regarding this clone: This CDR3 is also generated by other DNA sequences in the sample. The rearrangement links TRBV5-1 to TRBJ1-6; a possible D gene is TRBD1 (5 bases). This CDR3 spans 14 amino acids. Germline V gene data show CDR1 as SGHRS and CDR2 as YFSETQ. The V gene lost 0 bases and the J gene lost 5 bases, with 6 bases spanning the gap. The CDR3 DNA reads as TGCGCCAGCAGCTTGGGACAGAATAATTCACCCCTCCACTTT. This sequence encodes CASSLGQNNSPLHF.

The chain is built from TRBV6-5 and TRBJ2-3; 11 positions agree with TRBD1. The CDR3 runs to 14 residues. V was pared by 5 bases and J by 5 bases, with 3 bases of the junction left unmatched. The germline CDR1 and CDR2 sequences are MNHEY and SVGAGI. The CDR3 loop is CASSTGTGGDTQYF. The CDR3 DNA sequence: TGTGCCAGCAGTACCGGGACAGGGGGAGATACGCAGTATTTT.

The V and J genes are TRBV29-1 and TRBJ2-2, with 14 bases aligning to TRBD2. V dropped 0 bases and J dropped 2; count of bases not matched to a gene: 8. Per the germline V gene, CDR1 is SQVTM and CDR2 is ANQGSEA. CDR3 length: 19 amino acids. The CDR3: CSVEDDRLAGGVNTGELFF. The CDR3 DNA reads TGCAGCGTTGAAGACGACCGACTAGCGGGAGGGGTCAACACCGGGGAGCTGTTTTTT.

This sequence joins TRBV10-3 and TRBJ1-2, with D hard to call. The CDR3 consists of 13 residues. CDR1 ENHRY and CDR2 SYGVKD come from the germline V gene. The V and J ends lost 2 bases and 4 bases respectively, with 8 bases between them. The CDR3 region is CAISEGPRYGYTF. Written as DNA, the CDR3 is TGTGCCATCAGTGAGGGGCCTCGCTATGGCTACACCTTC.

The chain couples TRBV28 to TRBJ1-4, with TRBD1 matching 7 bases. CDR1 is MDHEN and CDR2 is SYDVKM in the germline V gene. CDR3 length equals 15 residues. The V and J ends lost 6 bases and 7 bases, in that order; junction bases with no gene match: 11. CDR3 sequence: CASRPTGTGLEKLFF. The DNA for the CDR3 is TGTGCCAGCAGACCGACAGGGACGGGGCTTGAAAAACTGTTTTTT.

This sequence joins TRBV7-9 and TRBJ1-6; TRBD1 might be the D (5 bases). The CDR3 has 14 residues. CDR1 SEHNR and CDR2 FQNEAQ come from the germline V gene (reference sequence). Trimming left V 1 base short and J 10 bases short, with 11 bases between. CDR3 nucleotide sequence: TGTGCCAGCAGCTTAGGACAGAACGGGTCACCCCTCCACTTT. This codes for CASSLGQNGSPLHF.

This clone was counted only a few times. The chain uses TRBV6-5 and TRBJ1-1, with D unclear. Looked up from germline, CDR1 is MNHEY and CDR2 is SVGAGI. The CDR3 loop spans 11 amino acids. The V gene lost 7 bases and the J gene lost 4 bases, with 7 bases spanning the gap. The CDR3 loop reads CASNAGTEAFF. The CDR3 DNA reads TGTGCCAGCAACGCTGGCACTGAAGCTTTCTTT.

On this clone: A much larger clone differs from this one at a single base, so this may be a read error. The chain links TRBV6-6 to TRBJ1-5; D remains unclear. CDR1 and CDR2 from the germline V gene are MNHNY and SVGAGI (reference sequence). The CDR3 runs 13 residues. V lost 3 bases and J lost 0, with 3 bases in between. CDR3 residues: CASSYYSNQPQHF. For the CDR3, the DNA is TGTGCCAGCAGTTATTATAGCAATCAGCCCCAGCATTTT.